The 3 T cell receptor beta chains below all came from one sample that was sequenced in a study of shared clonotypes between healthy human individuals. Sequencing used immunoSEQ multiplex PCR; TCRdb keeps in-frame clones, though not all of them. The top ten hold about 0.13% of the sample, which has approximately 2.5 million clones, approximately 90% seen once. Input material: naive CD4+ T cells sorted from blood. Subset described: CD45RA+ positively selected. Receptor source: a man between 18 and 29 years old in good health.

This chain links TRBV19 with TRBJ1-1; D may be TRBD1 (6 bases). Trimming removed 3 bases from V and 3 bases from J, with 17 bases in between. Germline values: CDR1 LNHDA, CDR2 SQIVND (reference sequence). The CDR3 sequence is 16 residues long. CDR3 sequence reads: CASSMGQGRKDTEAFF. DNA for the CDR3: TGTGCCAGTAGTATGGGGCAGGGGAGGAAGGACACTGAAGCTTTCTTT.

The J gene is TRBJ2-1, the V gene TRBV18; 8 nucleotides line up with TRBD2. Germline CDR1 is KGHSH and CDR2 is LQKENI. V was clipped by 3 bases and J by 0 bases; unmatched bases: 10. This CDR3 region has 18 residues. The CDR3 spells CASSPNFFSGSSYNEQFF. As DNA, the CDR3 is TGTGCCAGCTCACCGAACTTTTTCAGCGGGAGCTCCTACAATGAGCAGTTCTTC.

This CDR3 reads CASKVAGADTIYF. The CDR3 region has the DNA TGTGCCAGTAAGGTGGCAGGGGCGGACACCATATATTTT. The chain couples TRBV19 to TRBJ1-3; TRBD1 might be the D (6 bases). In germline, CDR1 is LNHDA, CDR2 SQIVND (reference sequence). This CDR3 comprises 13 residues. V lost 7 bases, J lost 8 bases, and 15 bases lay in between.